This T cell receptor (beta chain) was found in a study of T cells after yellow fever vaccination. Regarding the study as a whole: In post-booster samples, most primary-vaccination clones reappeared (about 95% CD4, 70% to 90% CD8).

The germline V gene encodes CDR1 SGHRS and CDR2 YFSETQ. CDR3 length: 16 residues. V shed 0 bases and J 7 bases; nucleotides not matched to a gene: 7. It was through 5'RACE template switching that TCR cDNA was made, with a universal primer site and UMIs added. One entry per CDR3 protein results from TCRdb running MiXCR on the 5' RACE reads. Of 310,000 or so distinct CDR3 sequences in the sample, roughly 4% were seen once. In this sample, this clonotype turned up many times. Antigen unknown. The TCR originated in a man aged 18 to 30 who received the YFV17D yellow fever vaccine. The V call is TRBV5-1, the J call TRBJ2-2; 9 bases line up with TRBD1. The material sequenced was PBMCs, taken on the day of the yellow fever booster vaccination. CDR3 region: CASSLDPQGAVGELFF. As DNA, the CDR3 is TGCGCCAGCAGCTTGGACCCACAGGGGGCGGTCGGGGAGCTGTTTTTT. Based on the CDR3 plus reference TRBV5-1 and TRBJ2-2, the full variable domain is KAGVTQTPRYLIKTRGQQVTLSCSPISGHRSVSWYQQTPGQGLQFLFEYFSETQRNKGNFPGRFSGRQFSNSRSEMNVSTLELGDSALYLCASSLDPQGAVGELFFGEGSRLTVL.